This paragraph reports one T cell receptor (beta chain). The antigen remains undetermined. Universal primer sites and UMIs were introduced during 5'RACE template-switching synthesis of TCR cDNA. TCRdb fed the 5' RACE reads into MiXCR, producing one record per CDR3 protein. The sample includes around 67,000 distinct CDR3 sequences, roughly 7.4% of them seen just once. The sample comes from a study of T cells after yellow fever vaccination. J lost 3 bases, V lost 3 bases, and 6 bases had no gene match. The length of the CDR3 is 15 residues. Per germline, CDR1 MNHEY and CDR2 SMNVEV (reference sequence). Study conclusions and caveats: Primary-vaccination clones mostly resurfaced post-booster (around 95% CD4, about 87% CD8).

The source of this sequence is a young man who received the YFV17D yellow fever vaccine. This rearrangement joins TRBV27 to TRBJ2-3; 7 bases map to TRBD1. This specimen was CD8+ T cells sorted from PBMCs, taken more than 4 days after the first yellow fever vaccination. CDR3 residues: CASSFNPQGTDTQYF. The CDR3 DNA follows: TGTGCCAGCAGTTTCAACCCACAGGGGACAGATACGCAGTATTTT.